This T cell receptor (beta chain) was captured in a study of blood T cells in healthy people across ages. The germline V and J ends were trimmed by 4 bases and 0 bases, with 13 bases remaining between them. This CDR3 comprises 16 residues. Germline values: CDR1 SGDLS, CDR2 YYNGEE. Broader study findings: Researchers said unsorted PBMCs prevented a conclusive naive versus antigen-experienced comparison.

Then a second PCR, running about 7 to 11 cycles, was carried out with a sample-barcoded 5' primer and a J-beta primer mix. TCRdb re-called the 5' RACE reads with MiXCR, one entry per CDR3 protein. The sample contains over 500,000 distinct CDR3 sequences, about a quarter of which appear only once. Comments on this clonotype: Its target is not known.

These data also formed part of another study, on T cells of mothers and their children. That publication notes: Each mother gave over 8.5 million TCR beta CDR3 reads; each child, about 3 million. Versus unrelated pairs, overlap was slightly higher in related mother-child pairs, without reaching significance.

This sequence was found in a boy under 10 years old in good health. The chain uses TRBV9 and TRBJ1-4, with TRBD1 as a possible D gene (6 bases). Material: blood. As DNA, the CDR3 is TGTGCCAGCAGCCCGGGGGGGGCTACAACTAATGAAAAACTGTTTTTT. Translating gives CASSPGGATTNEKLFF.